The rows below give T cell receptor beta chains drawn from one sample of a study of pediatric ulcerative colitis. Profiling relied on immunoSEQ multiplex PCR, and the TCRdb table lists in-frame clones only, not all of them. The sample carries over 9,000 clones, around 90% recorded once. Sequencing input: blood. The receptors come from a girl aged 5-17 years with moderate ulcerative colitis. Each CDR3 is given with its conserved first and last residue. Each record gives: D gene, J gene, clone size, V gene, CDR3 DNA, CDR3 protein. D genes are given only for firm matches. The size of a clone is reported for some rows only, either as once, few or many, or as a class for expanded clones.

TRBD2 | TRBJ2-7 | NA | TRBV4-1 | TGCGCCAGCAGCCTGGGGACTAGCGATCCCTACGAGCAGTACTTC | CASSLGTSDPYEQYF
NA | TRBJ2-7 | NA | TRBV2 | TGTGCCAGCAGTGACCCAGTGGAGTACGAGCAGTACTTC | CASSDPVEYEQYF
TRBD1 | TRBJ1-3 | NA | TRBV5-1 | TGCGCCAGCTGTTATTTGGGACAGGGGACTGGAAACACCATATATTTT | CASCYLGQGTGNTIYF
NA | TRBJ2-1 | NA | TRBV29-1 | TGCAGCGTGTCGGCGTTCTACAATGAGCAGTTCTTC | CSVSAFYNEQFF
TRBD1 | TRBJ1-2 | once | TRBV15 | TGTGCCACCAGCTCCCGGACAGGGAGCGGCTACACCTTC | CATSSRTGSGYTF
NA | TRBJ1-4 | NA | TRBV7-9 | TGTGCCAGCAGCTTAATGGGCGAAAAACTGTTTTTT | CASSLMGEKLFF
NA | TRBJ2-1 | NA | TRBV9 | TGTGCCAGCAGCGTTCCCACCCCCGGGGGTGAGCAGTTCTTC | CASSVPTPGGEQFF
NA | TRBJ1-2 | NA | TRBV29-1 | TGCAGCGTTGCGCAGGATGGCTACACCTTC | CSVAQDGYTF
NA | TRBJ1-4 | NA | TRBV28 | TGTGCCAGCACGGTGAGGTCGCGGGAAAAACTGTTTTTT | CASTVRSREKLFF
TRBD2 | TRBJ2-4 | NA | TRBV6-5 | TGTGCCAGCAGTTACGGGCCTAGCGGGGAAAACATTCAGTACTTC | CASSYGPSGENIQYF
NA | TRBJ1-5 | NA | TRBV9 | TGTGCCAGCAGCGTGGGAGAGAATAATCAGCCCCAGCATTTT | CASSVGENNQPQHF
TRBD1 | TRBJ2-5 | once | TRBV28 | TGTGCCAGCAGTTTCTACAGGGGGCGCCCGGAGACCCAGTACTTC | CASSFYRGRPETQYF
TRBD1 | TRBJ1-1 | few | TRBV5-1 | TGCGCCAGCAGCTCCGGACAGGGTGAAGCTTTCTTT | CASSSGQGEAFF
NA | TRBJ2-3 | NA | TRBV15 | TGTGCCACCAGTCTTCGCACAGATACGCAGTATTTT | CATSLRTDTQYF
TRBD1 | TRBJ1-4 | NA | TRBV7-8 | TGTGCCAGCAGCTACACAGGGGGCAAGAATGAAAAACTGTTTTTT | CASSYTGGKNEKLFF
NA | TRBJ2-7 | NA | TRBV7-2 | TGTGCCAGCAGCTTAGCGGCCTCCTACGAGCAGTACTTC | CASSLAASYEQYF
NA | TRBJ2-2 | NA | TRBV9 | TGTGCCAGCAGTGTTAGCGTCGCGAGGCGGGCCACCGGGGAGCTGTTTTTT | CASSVSVARRATGELFF
NA | TRBJ1-5 | NA | TRBV4-1 | TGCGCCAGCAGCCATAAAGACGGTAGCAATCAGCCCCAGCATTTT | CASSHKDGSNQPQHF
TRBD1 | TRBJ2-3 | once | TRBV7-8 | TGTGCCAGCAGCTTACCGGGACAGGGGGCGAACACAGATACGCAGTATTTT | CASSLPGQGANTDTQYF
NA | TRBJ2-7 | NA | TRBV11-2 | TGTGCCAGCAGCTTAAGCCTCAACTACGAGCAGTACTTC | CASSLSLNYEQYF
NA | TRBJ2-3 | NA | TRBV10-3 | TGTGCCATCCAAATCAGTCGGGACACCTATACGCAGTATTTT | CAIQISRDTYTQYF
TRBD1 | TRBJ2-1 | NA | TRBV4-2 | TGTGCCAGCAGCCAAGATGTTCGGACAGGTGACAATGAGCAGTTCTTC | CASSQDVRTGDNEQFF
NA | TRBJ2-7 | NA | TRBV2 | TGTGCCAGCAGCGGTAGGGACACTGTCTACGAGCAGTACTTC | CASSGRDTVYEQYF
NA | TRBJ1-2 | NA | TRBV18 | TGTGCCAGCTCACCACCGGGGTTGGGCTATGGCTACACCTTC | CASSPPGLGYGYTF
NA | TRBJ2-2 | once | TRBV7-9 | TGTGCCAGCAGCTCCCAAGTCATGGGTCGAGGGAACACCGGGGAGCTGTTTTTT | CASSSQVMGRGNTGELFF
NA | TRBJ1-3 | NA | TRBV30 | TGTGCCTGGAGTGTACGGGGGGGAAGCTCTGGAAACACCATATATTTT | CAWSVRGGSSGNTIYF
TRBD1 | TRBJ2-1 | NA | TRBV6-5 | TGTGCCAGCAGTTACTCGACAGGGGATTACAATGAGCAGTTCTTC | CASSYSTGDYNEQFF
TRBD2 | TRBJ2-5 | NA | TRBV5-1 | TGCGCCAGCAGCTTGCTAGCGGGGGATCAAGAGACCCAGTACTTC | CASSLLAGDQETQYF
NA | TRBJ2-3 | NA | TRBV5-4 | TGTGCCAGCAGCCCCAATTTAGGGGGGCCAGGGCTTTCAGATACGCAGTATTTT | CASSPNLGGPGLSDTQYF
TRBD2 | TRBJ2-3 | NA | TRBV7-3 | TGTGCCAGCAGATTTGGACTAGCGGGAACAGATACGCAGTATTTT | CASRFGLAGTDTQYF
TRBD2 | TRBJ2-3 | NA | TRBV4-1 | TGCGCCAGCAGCCAACCCCTGAGGCGGGGGACCACAGATACGCAGTATTTT | CASSQPLRRGTTDTQYF
TRBD2 | TRBJ2-3 | NA | TRBV10-1 | TGCGCCAGCAGCGCCCAGCGGGAGAGGCTAACAGATACGCAGTATTTT | CASSAQRERLTDTQYF
NA | TRBJ2-7 | NA | TRBV28 | TGTGCCTGCTCGGGTCTGAGCTACGAGCAGTACTTC | CACSGLSYEQYF
TRBD1 | TRBJ1-4 | NA | TRBV4-1 | TGCGCCAGCAGCCGAGCCGGGACAGCTGAAAAACTGTTTTTT | CASSRAGTAEKLFF
NA | TRBJ2-5 | NA | TRBV9 | TGTGCCAGCAGCGTAGGAACCACAGGGACAGAGACCCAGTACTTC | CASSVGTTGTETQYF
NA | TRBJ1-5 | few | TRBV6-1 | TGTGCCAGTACGGAACGGAACAATCAGCCCCAGCATTTT | CASTERNNQPQHF
TRBD1 | TRBJ2-3 | NA | TRBV29-1 | TGCAGCGTTGATGACAGGGATAGCACAGATACGCAGTATTTT | CSVDDRDSTDTQYF
TRBD1 | TRBJ2-1 | NA | TRBV29-1 | TGCAGCGTTGTGTATGGACCGGGACAGGCGACAGAGCAGTTCTTC | CSVVYGPGQATEQFF
TRBD2 | TRBJ2-1 | NA | TRBV11-3 | TGTGCCAGCAGCCTGGGACTAGCGGAGAGCAATGAGCAGTTCTTC | CASSLGLAESNEQFF
TRBD1 | TRBJ1-2 | NA | TRBV15 | TGTGCCACCAGCAGAGATGGCCGGGACAGGGTAGGCGGCTACACCTTC | CATSRDGRDRVGGYTF
NA | TRBJ1-6 | NA | TRBV7-2 | TGTGCCAGCAGCTTAGGGATTAATTCACCCCTCCACTTT | CASSLGINSPLHF
NA | TRBJ1-2 | NA | TRBV4-1 | TGCGCCAGCAGCCAAGAGACACAGGCCGACTATGGCTACACCTTC | CASSQETQADYGYTF
TRBD1 | TRBJ2-3 | NA | TRBV28 | TGTGCCACCAAGTGGGGACAGGTATACACAGATACGCAGTATTTT | CATKWGQVYTDTQYF
NA | TRBJ1-2 | NA | TRBV7-9 | TGTGCCAGCAGCTTAGCTGGGCCAGCTAACTATGGCTACACCTTC | CASSLAGPANYGYTF
NA | TRBJ1-1 | NA | TRBV15 | TGTGCCACCAGCAGAGATCTAGGGGGGCGGAACACTGAAGCTTTCTTT | CATSRDLGGRNTEAFF
NA | TRBJ1-1 | NA | TRBV6-4 | TGTGCCAGCAGCCCTACATGGGAGGGGACTGAAGCTTTCTTT | CASSPTWEGTEAFF
NA | TRBJ1-4 | NA | TRBV25-1 | TGTGCCAGCAGTGAATATAGAGGGACCCCCGGTGAAAAACTGTTTTTT | CASSEYRGTPGEKLFF
TRBD1 | TRBJ2-1 | NA | TRBV7-2 | TGTGCCAGCAGCTTAGCGGGGACAGGCTTCAATGAGCAGTTCTTC | CASSLAGTGFNEQFF
NA | TRBJ2-2 | NA | TRBV13 | TGTGCCAGCAGCTTATCGGGTACCGGGGAGCTGTTTTTT | CASSLSGTGELFF
NA | TRBJ1-5 | NA | TRBV28 | TGTGCCAGCAGTTTACCAGGAAATAGCAATCAGCCCCAGCATTTT | CASSLPGNSNQPQHF
NA | TRBJ1-2 | NA | TRBV4-1 | TGCGCCAGCAGCCCCCTGCAGCCGGGAGCCTATGGCTACACCTTC | CASSPLQPGAYGYTF
TRBD1 | TRBJ2-7 | NA | TRBV18 | TGTGCCAGCTCACCCCGACAGGGTATCCACGAGCAGTACTTC | CASSPRQGIHEQYF
NA | TRBJ1-2 | NA | TRBV27 | TGTGCCAGCAGTTTATTGGGGACAAACTATGGCTACACCTTC | CASSLLGTNYGYTF
NA | TRBJ1-1 | NA | TRBV5-1 | TGCGCCAGCAGCTGGGAGGGTATCGCTGAAGCTTTCTTT | CASSWEGIAEAFF